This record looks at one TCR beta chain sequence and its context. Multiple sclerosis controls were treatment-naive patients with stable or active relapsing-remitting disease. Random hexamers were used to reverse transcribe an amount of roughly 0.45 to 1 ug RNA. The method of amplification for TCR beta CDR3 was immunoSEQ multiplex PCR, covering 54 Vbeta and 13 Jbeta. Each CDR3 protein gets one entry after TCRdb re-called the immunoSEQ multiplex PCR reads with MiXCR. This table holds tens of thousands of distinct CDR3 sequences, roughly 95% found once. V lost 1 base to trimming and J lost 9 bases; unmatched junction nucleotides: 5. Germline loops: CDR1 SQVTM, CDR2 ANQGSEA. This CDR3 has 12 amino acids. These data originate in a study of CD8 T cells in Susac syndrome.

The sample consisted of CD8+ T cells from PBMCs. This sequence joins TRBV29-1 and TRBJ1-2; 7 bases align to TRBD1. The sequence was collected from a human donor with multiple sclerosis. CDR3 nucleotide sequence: TGCAGCGTTGAAGGGGACAGTTGGCGCTACACCTTC. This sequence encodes CSVEGDSWRYTF.